This T cell receptor (beta chain) was observed in a study of T cell responses to AZD1222 COVID-19 vaccine. Only in-frame clones appear in the TCRdb table, and some are missing; sequencing was by immunoSEQ multiplex PCR. This sample carries about 140,000 clones, 70% to 90% of them seen once, and the ten largest clones take around 3%. Germline-derived CDR1 and CDR2 are ENHRY and SYGVKD. This CDR3 contains 15 residues. The junction had 4 bases not matched to a gene; V was cut back by 5 bases and J by 2 bases. As for this clone: The antigen is unknown.

Study-wide results and caveats: Samples come after the peak T cell response, not at day 14. Unmutated regions of variants are reportedly targeted by nearly half of spike-specific TCRs. An increase in Spike-specific TCR breadth and depth was observed after two AZD1222 doses. Among AZD1222 vaccinees, only five to seven were seropositive at baseline.

Sequencing used peripheral blood, obtained 28 days after the second AZD1222 dose. This TCR was sampled from an adult who received the AZD1222 COVID-19 vaccine. The chain recombines TRBV10-3 with TRBJ1-5; 9 bases are shared with TRBD1. CDR3 sequence reads: CAISPQGARNQPQHF. The CDR3 nucleotides are TGTGCCATCAGTCCACAGGGGGCCCGCAATCAGCCCCAGCATTTT.